This T cell receptor beta chain was captured by sequencing in a study of beta chain features in type 1 diabetes. Study in general: Healthy donors and patients showed comparable age, gender and cell yields. Over all samples combined, 107,917,701 sorted cells were examined.

The whole isolated RNA underwent reverse transcription, so sequencing captured expressed TCRB transcripts. Repertoires were generated with immunoSEQ multiplex PCR, while TCRdb's copy carries only in-frame clones and drops some. The table has 350,000 to 450,000 clones, about 15% seen once. Germline CDR1 ENHRY, CDR2 SYGVKD. V was pared by 3 bases and J by 0 bases, with 13 bases of the junction left unmatched. The CDR3 length is 18 residues. V is TRBV10-3 and J is TRBJ2-7; TRBD2 aligns across 8 bases. The sequenced sample consisted of naive CD4+ T cells from blood. The clonotype comes from a woman in her late teens or twenties in good health. The CDR3 loop reads CAISDLTASGRLSYEQYF. The CDR3 DNA is TGTGCCATCAGTGACCTTACGGCTAGCGGGCGTCTCTCCTACGAGCAGTACTTC.